This entry describes one T cell receptor (beta chain). Its matching antigen is unknown. Primers for the PCR totalled 60 Vbeta and 13 Jbeta. In the authors' workflow: About 10 million of 80 million or so unique TCR beta chains were shared, per a later count. Repertoires were generated with immunoSEQ multiplex PCR, while TCRdb's copy carries only in-frame clones and drops some. V, J and clone size were drawn from that table, and D and trimming were deduced from the DNA. This sample yields some 57,000 clones, of which approximately 70% are seen a single time; 15% to 20% belongs to the top ten. Germline V gene lookup returns CDR1 SGHTS and CDR2 YDEGEE. V shed 4 bases and J shed 7 bases, with 17 bases lying between them. The CDR3 totals 14 residues. The data derive from a study of cytomegalovirus exposure and HLA in healthy donors. Study-level results: Certain indistinguishable V segments, among them TRBV6-2 and TRBV6-3, were excluded. The number of N-insertions in an Asian-associated ancestry cluster was reportedly below the approximately 700-donor mean in a later analysis. Per published accounts, TCR beta sequences correctly predicted the HLA-A and HLA-B alleles of most subjects.

The chain recombines TRBV5-8 with TRBJ1-1; D perhaps matches TRBD1 (5 bases). The clonotype was recovered from a woman aged 55-70 years in good health and CMV-seropositive. Sequenced input: PBMCs. In DNA, the CDR3 is TGTGCCAGCAGCCAGGCAGGGAGGACTGATGAAGCTTTCTTT. This encodes CASSQAGRTDEAFF.